Each of the 9 T cell receptor beta chains below was sequenced from the same sample in a study of patients and donors after allogeneic stem cell transplantation. TCRdb reanalysed the RT-PCR reads using MiXCR and keeps one entry per CDR3 protein. The table includes 920,000 or so distinct CDR3 sequences, under 20% detected once. Specimen: blood, either unsorted or a sorted T cell fraction (not recorded which). The source is a human donor who was either an allogeneic HSCT recipient or a stem cell or donor lymphocyte infusion donor (not recorded which). It is not recorded whose cells these are; they may come from a transplant donor.

This clonotype turned up a few times. V usage is TRBV20-1 and J usage is TRBJ1-1, with no clear D. CDR1 and CDR2 from the germline V gene are DFQATT and SNEGSKA (reference sequence). CDR3 length: 14 amino acids. The V and J ends lost 2 bases and 0 bases respectively, with 10 bases between them. Here the CDR3 DNA reads TGCAGTGCTAGACCTGGTCTAATGAACACTGAAGCTTTCTTT. It translates to CSARPGLMNTEAFF.

The chain links TRBV3-1 to TRBJ1-2, with unresolved D. CDR3 length equals 14 residues. The germline V gene encodes CDR1 LGHDT and CDR2 YNNKEL (reference sequence). The V end was cut by 0 bases, the J end by 8 bases, with 13 bases between. CDR3 region: CASSQDLVAVGYTF. DNA of the CDR3: TGTGCCAGCAGCCAAGATCTAGTGGCAGTAGGCTACACCTTC.

This clonotype was observed a handful of times. Being one base from a much bigger clone, this may be a read error. The chain is built from TRBV20-1 and TRBJ2-2; D is unresolved. The CDR3 runs to 14 residues. CDR1 and CDR2 from the germline V gene are DFQATT and SNEGSKA (reference sequence). The V gene lost 3 bases and the J gene lost 0 bases, with 8 bases spanning the gap. CDR3 loop: CSASLLTNTGELFF. In DNA form, the CDR3 reads TGCAGTGCTAGCCTCCTGACGAACACCGGGGAGCTGTTTTTT.

The CDR3 DNA follows: TGTGCCAGCAGAAAACAGACAGGGGCGAACACCGGGGAGCTGTTTTTT. The encoded protein is CASRKQTGANTGELFF. V gene TRBV9 combines with J gene TRBJ2-2; 8 positions agree with TRBD1. Trimming at V came to 5 bases and at J to 0 bases, leaving 6 bases not matched to a gene. CDR3 size: 16 residues. Germline V gene sequence: CDR1 SGDLS, CDR2 YYNGEE.

V is TRBV24-1 and J is TRBJ1-1, with D uncertain. Germline values: CDR1 KGHDR, CDR2 SFDVKD. This CDR3 contains 13 residues. The V and J ends lost 7 bases and 0 bases respectively, with 8 bases between them. CDR3: CATRSGMNTEAFF. CDR3 coding DNA: TGTGCCACCAGGAGCGGGATGAACACTGAAGCTTTCTTT.

This clonotype was counted at least ten times. The V gene is TRBV29-1, the J gene TRBJ2-5; perhaps TRBD2 as D (5 bases). Per germline, CDR1 SQVTM and CDR2 ANQGSEA. The germline V and J ends were trimmed by 4 bases and 2 bases, with 14 bases remaining between them. CDR3 size: 14 residues. CDR3 coding DNA: TGCAGCGTTGGAAAGGCTAGCAGGCAAGAGACCCAGTACTTC. Its translation is CSVGKASRQETQYF.

V and J are TRBV12-3 or TRBV12-4 and TRBJ1-1; possible D gene TRBD1, 5 bases. The V end lost 8 bases, the J end lost 0 bases, and 19 bases lay between the germline ends. CDR3 length: 16 residues. Here the CDR3 reads CASYSGLFFMNTEAFF. The CDR3 DNA reads TGTGCCAGCTACTCGGGGCTATTTTTCATGAACACTGAAGCTTTCTTT.

The chain couples TRBV29-1 to TRBJ2-5; 8 nucleotides line up with TRBD2. Trimming cost V 0 bases and J 2 bases; bases outside gene matches: 2. The CDR3 length is 14 residues. Germline V CDR1 and CDR2: SQVTM, ANQGSEA. In DNA, the CDR3 is TGCAGCGTTGAAGACGAGCGGGGGCAAGAGACCCAGTACTTC. This gives the protein CSVEDERGQETQYF.

This clonotype was observed a handful of times. This chain uses TRBV12-3 or TRBV12-4 with TRBJ1-1; D remains unclear. CDR3 size: 11 residues. The V end was cut by 8 bases, the J end by 1 base, with 5 bases between. CDR3 protein: CASLANTEAFF. The CDR3 DNA reads as TGTGCCAGCCTCGCGAACACTGAAGCTTTCTTT.